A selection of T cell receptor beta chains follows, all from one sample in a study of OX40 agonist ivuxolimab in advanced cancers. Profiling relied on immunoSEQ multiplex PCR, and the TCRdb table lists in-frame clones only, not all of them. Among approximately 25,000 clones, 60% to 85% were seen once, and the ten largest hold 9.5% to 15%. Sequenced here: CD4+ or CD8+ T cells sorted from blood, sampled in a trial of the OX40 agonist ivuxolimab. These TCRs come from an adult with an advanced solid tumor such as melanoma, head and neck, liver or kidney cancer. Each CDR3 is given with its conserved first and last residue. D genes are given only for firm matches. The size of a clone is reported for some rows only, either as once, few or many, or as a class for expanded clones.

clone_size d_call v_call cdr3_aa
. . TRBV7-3 CASSSWGEGQPQHF
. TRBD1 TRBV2 CASSEGLRGWDDNQPQHF
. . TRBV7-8 CASSSQGAGNTGELFF
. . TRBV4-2 CASRLGGSYNEQFF
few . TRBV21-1 CASSAPPYGADYGYTF
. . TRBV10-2 CASSESVGLDYGYTF
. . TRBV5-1 CASSLISSGYREQYF
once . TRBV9 CASSVEPTAGELFF
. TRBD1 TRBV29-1 CSVAAGTDYGYTF
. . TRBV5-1 CASSLVTGSKETQYF
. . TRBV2 CASSGETFNEQFF
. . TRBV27 CASSLSPQVSSYNEQFF
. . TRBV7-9 CASSLAQGLAGELFF
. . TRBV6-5 CASSLFWLDTEAFF
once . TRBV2 CASRADWGATEAFF
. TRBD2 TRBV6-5 CASSSGGGTDTQYF
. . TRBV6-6 CASSLPGLRGEQYF
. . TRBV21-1 CASPRIGAREKLFF
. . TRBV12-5 CASGLDRLDFTQYF
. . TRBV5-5 CASSRQGKGDSNQPQHF
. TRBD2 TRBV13 CASSTPLAGEETQYF
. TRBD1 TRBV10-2 CATGGTGGFVDYGYTF
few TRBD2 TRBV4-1 CASSRPGLAGGNSYEQYF
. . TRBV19 CASSIVRGNSPLHF
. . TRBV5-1 CASSVQETQYF
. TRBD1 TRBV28 CASSLGQGALTDTQYF
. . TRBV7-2 CASSLARGGGELFF
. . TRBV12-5 CASGPPGYGSPLHF
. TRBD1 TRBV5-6 CASSLGTGNSEQYF
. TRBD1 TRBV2 CASSPQGNYGYTF
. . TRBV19 CASLGRMNTEAFF
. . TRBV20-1 CSAPPLGGYTF
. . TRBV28 CASTRDFGGPYEQYF
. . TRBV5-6 CASSLTAGDTDTQYF
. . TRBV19 CASSIDFGRGNYGYTF
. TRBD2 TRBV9 CASSPRTSGGATSYNEQFF
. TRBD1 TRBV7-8 CASSVRDRVHEQYF
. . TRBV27 CASSLYGRTNYGYTF
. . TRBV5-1 CASSYSPDNSPLHF
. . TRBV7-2 CASSLGGGWQPQHF
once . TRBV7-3 CASSPTSSTDTQYF
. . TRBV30 CAWKDDGQTQYF